This T cell receptor beta chain was captured by sequencing in a study of beta chain features in type 1 diabetes. General study points: TCRB repertoires of naive, central memory and Treg cells appeared more similar among patients than among healthy donors. The question of HLA type influencing TCRB rearrangement was one that remained unresolved here.

With regard to this clone: The antigen remains unidentified.

From germline, CDR1 is KGHSH and CDR2 LQKENI. The CDR3 runs to 14 residues. The V end was cut by 1 base, the J end by 7 bases, with 10 bases between. Reverse transcription of all isolated RNA meant that expressed TCRB transcripts were sequenced. Profiling relied on immunoSEQ multiplex PCR, and the TCRdb table lists in-frame clones only, not all of them. The table has about 900,000 clones, roughly 15% seen once. The sequence derives from a woman younger than 35 in good health. V and J are TRBV18 and TRBJ1-4; D uncertain. The sequencing sample was made of naive CD4+ T cells from blood. In DNA, the CDR3 is TGTGCCAGCTCACCACAGGCTCTTGGTGAAAAACTGTTTTTT. Encoded protein: CASSPQALGEKLFF.